This T cell receptor (beta chain) originates from a study of CD8 T cells in ankylosing spondylitis (dated by TCRdb to between 2016 and 2019). About the study as a whole: The study set out to find disease-linked TCR variants by profiling T cell receptor beta repertoires in ankylosing spondylitis patients and healthy donors. Peripheral blood was sampled, and synovial fluid was also collected from ankylosing spondylitis patients. The full study cohort comprised 25 ankylosing spondylitis patients and over a hundred healthy donors. Results and caveats for the whole study, not just this receptor: The disease-linked clones had a CD8+ phenotype and were found at relatively low frequencies in peripheral blood. The disease-linked clones were reported as significantly enriched in matched synovial fluid samples from ankylosing spondylitis patients. A TCR beta motif made up of several highly homologous amino acid variants appeared to be characteristic of blood from ankylosing spondylitis patients. Some TCR beta motif variants had previously been reported in synovial fluid and blood of reactive arthritis patients, which suggested common disease-initiation mechanisms.

A few counts support this clonotype. There is no known antigen for this receptor. There are no base qualities to consult, and no much larger clone falls within one base. Sequenced using an Illumina HiSeq 2500. Quantitative 5'-RACE with molecular barcodes was used to prepare TCR beta libraries. On the authors' methods: A new computational method, built on a probabilistic model of VDJ rearrangement, was used to identify disease-linked TCR variants. TCRdb passed the public sequencing reads through fastp at Q25 and MiXCR, retaining productive beta sequences. One record per CDR3 amino acid sequence lists the most common genes and DNA. What appears here as the V and J calls and clone size reflects TCRdb's work, not the paper's. The sample contains 450,000 to 550,000 distinct CDR3 sequences, about 5.4% of them found a single time. The ten largest clones capture around 3.5% of the sample. Material: blood, either unsorted or a sorted T cell fraction (not recorded which). The clonotype comes from a male donor with ankylosing spondylitis.

The sequenced DNA: TGTGCCAGCAGCCTCCGGGCAAACTCCCAGCCCCAGCATTTT. Its protein is CASSLRANSQPQHF. The chain is assembled from TRBV3-1 and TRBJ1-5; confidence is insufficient to name the D gene. Including cysteine and phenylalanine, the CDR3 has 14 amino acids. CDR3 DNA only is kept here, 42 bases in frame from base 1. As encoded in the germline V gene (reference sequence), CDR1 is LGHDT while CDR2 is YNNKEL. Cut back by 4 bases and 7 bases, the V and J ends lie 14 bases apart.